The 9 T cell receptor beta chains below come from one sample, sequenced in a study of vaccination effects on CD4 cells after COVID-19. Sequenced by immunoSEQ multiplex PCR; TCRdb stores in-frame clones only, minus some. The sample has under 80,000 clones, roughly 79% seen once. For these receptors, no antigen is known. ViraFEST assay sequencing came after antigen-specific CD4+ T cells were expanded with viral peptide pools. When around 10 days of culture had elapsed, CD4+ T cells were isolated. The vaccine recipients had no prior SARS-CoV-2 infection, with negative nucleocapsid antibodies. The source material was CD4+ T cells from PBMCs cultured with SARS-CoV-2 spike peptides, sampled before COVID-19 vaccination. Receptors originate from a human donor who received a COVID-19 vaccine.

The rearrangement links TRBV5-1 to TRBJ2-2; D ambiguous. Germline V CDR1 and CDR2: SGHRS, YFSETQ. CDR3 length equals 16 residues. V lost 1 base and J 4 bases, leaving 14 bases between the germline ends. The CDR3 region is CASSLLQNRITGELFF. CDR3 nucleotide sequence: TGCGCCAGCAGCTTGTTGCAGAACCGGATCACCGGGGAGCTGTTTTTT.

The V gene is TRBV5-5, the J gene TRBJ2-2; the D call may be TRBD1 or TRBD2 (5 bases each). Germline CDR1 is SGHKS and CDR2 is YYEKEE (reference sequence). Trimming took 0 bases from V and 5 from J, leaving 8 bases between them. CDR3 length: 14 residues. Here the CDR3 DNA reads TGTGCCAGCAGCTTGGACTGGGGGACCGGGGAGCTGTTTTTT. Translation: CASSLDWGTGELFF.

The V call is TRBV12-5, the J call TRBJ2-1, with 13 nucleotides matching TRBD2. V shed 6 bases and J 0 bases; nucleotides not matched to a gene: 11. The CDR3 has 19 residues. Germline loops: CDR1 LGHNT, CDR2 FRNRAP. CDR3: CASGHTGLAGPSSYNEQFF. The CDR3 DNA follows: TGTGCTAGTGGCCACACGGGACTAGCGGGGCCGAGCTCCTACAATGAGCAGTTCTTC.

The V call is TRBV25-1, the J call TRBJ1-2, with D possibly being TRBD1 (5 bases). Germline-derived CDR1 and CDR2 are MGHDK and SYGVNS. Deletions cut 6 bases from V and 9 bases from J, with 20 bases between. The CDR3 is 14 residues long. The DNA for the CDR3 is TGTGCCAGCAGCCATACCGGGGGATCCGATCGCTACACCTTC. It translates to CASSHTGGSDRYTF.

CDR3 nucleotides: TGTGCTAGTGGTTCCGAAGAGACCCAGTACTTC. Its translation: CASGSEETQYF. The rearrangement joins TRBV12-5 to TRBJ2-5; D gene uncertain. Per the germline V gene, CDR1 is LGHNT and CDR2 is FRNRAP. V lost 4 bases, J lost 3 bases, and 3 bases lay in between. The CDR3 sequence is 11 residues long.

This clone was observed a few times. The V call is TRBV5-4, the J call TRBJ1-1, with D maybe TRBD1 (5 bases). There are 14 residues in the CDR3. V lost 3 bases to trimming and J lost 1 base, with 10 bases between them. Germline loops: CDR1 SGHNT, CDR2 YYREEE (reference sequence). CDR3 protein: CASSSVGGNTEAFF. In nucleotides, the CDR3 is TGTGCCAGCAGCTCTGTGGGGGGGAACACTGAAGCTTTCTTT.

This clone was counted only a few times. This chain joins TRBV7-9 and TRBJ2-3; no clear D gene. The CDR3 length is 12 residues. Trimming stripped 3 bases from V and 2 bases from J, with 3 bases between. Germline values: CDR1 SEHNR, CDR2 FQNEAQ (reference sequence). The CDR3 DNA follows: TGTGCCAGCAGCTTGTCCACAGATACGCAGTATTTT. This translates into CASSLSTDTQYF. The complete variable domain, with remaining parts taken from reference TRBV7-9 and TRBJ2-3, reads DTGVSQNPRHKITKRGQNVTFRCDPISEHNRLYWYRQTLGQGPEFLTYFQNEAQLEKSRLLSDRFSAERPKGSFSTLEIQRTEQGDSAMYLCASSLSTDTQYFGPGTRLTVL.

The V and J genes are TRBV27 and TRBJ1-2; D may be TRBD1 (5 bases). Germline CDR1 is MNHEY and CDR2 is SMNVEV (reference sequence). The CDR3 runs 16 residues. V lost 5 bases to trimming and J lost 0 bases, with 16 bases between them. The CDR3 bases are TGTGCCAGCAGTCAACAATACAGGCCCGCTAACTATGGCTACACCTTC. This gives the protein CASSQQYRPANYGYTF.

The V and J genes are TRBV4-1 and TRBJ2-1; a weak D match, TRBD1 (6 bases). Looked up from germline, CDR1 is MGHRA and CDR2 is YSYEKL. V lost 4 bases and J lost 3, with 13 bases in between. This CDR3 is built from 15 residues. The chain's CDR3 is CASSRDVQGYNEQFF. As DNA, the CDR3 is TGCGCCAGCAGCCGGGACGTACAGGGCTACAATGAGCAGTTCTTC.